These T cell receptor beta chains were read from a single sample in a study of vaccination and CD4 T cells after COVID-19. TCRdb re-analysed the PCR reads in MiXCR, keeping a single row per CDR3 protein. The sample lists roughly 20,000 distinct CDR3 sequences, 60% occurring once. These receptors have no known antigen. Sequencing was performed on CD4+ T cells from blood, cultured in vitro, taken after SARS-CoV-2 vaccination. These receptors were obtained from a human donor who had recovered from COVID-19. CDR3s include the opening cysteine and the closing phenylalanine or tryptophan. The D gene is left open where the match is weak. Some rows mark clone size as missing; the rest say once, few, many or name a class of expanded clone.

d_gene | j_gene | abundance | v_gene | CDR3nt | CDR3aa
NA | TRBJ2-7 | NA | TRBV20-1 | TGCAGTGCTCGAAGGGGGGACGGAAACTCCTACGAGCAGTACTTC | CSARRGDGNSYEQYF
TRBD1 | TRBJ2-1 | NA | TRBV12-3/TRBV12-4 | TGTGCCAGCAGGCTTACAGGGGGCTCCTACAATGAGCAGTTCTTC | CASRLTGGSYNEQFF
TRBD1 | TRBJ2-3 | few | TRBV19 | TGTGCCAGTAGTAGCAGGGGGGATACGCAGTATTTT | CASSSRGDTQYF
NA | TRBJ1-2 | NA | TRBV6-1 | TGTGCCAGCAAAAACCAGGGTACCCTTGGCGGCTACACCTTC | CASKNQGTLGGYTF
NA | TRBJ1-1 | NA | TRBV21-1 | TGTGCCACCTGCGAGGAAGCAGGCCCCGGGGAGACTGAAGCTTTCTTT | CATCEEAGPGETEAFF
NA | TRBJ1-3 | NA | TRBV19 | TGTGCCAGTAGTACGGCAGGGATCACGAACACCATATATTTT | CASSTAGITNTIYF
NA | TRBJ1-1 | few | TRBV20-1 | TGCAGTGCTAGACAGCCGACAGGCTGGCTTGAAGCTTTCTTT | CSARQPTGWLEAFF
TRBD1 | TRBJ2-3 | few | TRBV27 | TGTGCCAGCAGTTTATCGATAGGGACAGGGGAGGATACGCAGTATTTT | CASSLSIGTGEDTQYF
NA | TRBJ1-3 | NA | TRBV7-2 | TGTGCCAGCAGCTTAGATCTGGGAGGCCGAAACACCATATATTTT | CASSLDLGGRNTIYF
NA | TRBJ1-6 | few | TRBV6-5 | TGTGCCAGCAGTTACTCCGATGCCCCGTCTAATAATTCACCCCTCCACTTT | CASSYSDAPSNNSPLHF
TRBD1 | TRBJ1-3 | NA | TRBV19 | TGTGCCAGTAGTAGCGGACAGGTACGCTCTGGAAACACCATATATTTT | CASSSGQVRSGNTIYF
NA | TRBJ2-1 | NA | TRBV24-1 | TGTGCCACCAGTGACACAGACAGGGAGCAGTTCTTC | CATSDTDREQFF
NA | TRBJ1-2 | once | TRBV5-1 | TGCGCCAGCAGCTTAACTCGCGACGGAGGCTACACCTTC | CASSLTRDGGYTF
NA | TRBJ1-1 | NA | TRBV7-2 | TGTGCCAGCAGCTCCATCTTACAGGGAATTCGAACTTCCACTGAAGCTTTCTTT | CASSSILQGIRTSTEAFF
TRBD1 | TRBJ1-1 | NA | TRBV9 | TGTGCCAGCAGCCGGGGACAGATCAACACTGAAGCTTTCTTT | CASSRGQINTEAFF
NA | TRBJ1-5 | NA | TRBV28 | TGTGCCAGCAGTCCCCCACAGGGAAACCAGCCCCAGCATTTT | CASSPPQGNQPQHF
TRBD2 | TRBJ2-1 | NA | TRBV20-1 | TGCAGTCGGAGGGGGACTAGCTCCTACAATGAGCAGTTCTTC | CSRRGTSSYNEQFF
TRBD1 | TRBJ2-4 | NA | TRBV28 | TGTGCCAGCAGGGACAGGGTGTCCAAAAACATTCAGTACTTC | CASRDRVSKNIQYF
TRBD1 | TRBJ2-5 | NA | TRBV7-6 | TGTGCCAGCAGCTTAGGATCAGGGGGCAGGGAGACCCAGTACTTC | CASSLGSGGRETQYF
TRBD1 | TRBJ2-7 | NA | TRBV11-2 | TGTGCCAGCAGCTTAGCCGGGACAGGGGTCCACGAGCAGTACTTC | CASSLAGTGVHEQYF
TRBD1 | TRBJ1-1 | NA | TRBV2 | TGTGCCAGCAGTGACTGGGACAGGGGAAACACTGAAGCTTTCTTT | CASSDWDRGNTEAFF
NA | TRBJ2-7 | NA | TRBV11-2 | TGTGCCAGCAGCTTACCCCAAGGCGGATACGAGCAGTACTTC | CASSLPQGGYEQYF
NA | TRBJ2-2 | NA | TRBV10-3 | TGTGCCATCATGGCAGGCTTGAACACCGGGGAGCTGTTTTTT | CAIMAGLNTGELFF
TRBD1 | TRBJ2-2 | NA | TRBV2 | TGTGCCAGCAGCCGGGACAGGGTCACCGGGGAGCTGTTTTTT | CASSRDRVTGELFF
NA | TRBJ1-1 | medium-sized | TRBV10-3 | TGTGCCATCAGTCCCGGGGGCTGGGAAGCTTTCTTT | CAISPGGWEAFF
NA | TRBJ1-1 | NA | TRBV20-1 | TGCAGTGCTAGAGCTTTTCTACCGGGGCCCATGAACACTGAAGCTTTCTTT | CSARAFLPGPMNTEAFF